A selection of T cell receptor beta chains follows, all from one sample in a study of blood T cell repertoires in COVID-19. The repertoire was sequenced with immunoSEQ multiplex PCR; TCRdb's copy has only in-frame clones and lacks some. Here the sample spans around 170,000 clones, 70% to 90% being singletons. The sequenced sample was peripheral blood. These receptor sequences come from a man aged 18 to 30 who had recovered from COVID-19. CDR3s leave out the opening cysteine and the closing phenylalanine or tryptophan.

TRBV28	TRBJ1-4	ASSVMVDEKLF
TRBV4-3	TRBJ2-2	ASSQRWTGDMIPGELF
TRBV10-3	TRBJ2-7	ATHSGSYEQY
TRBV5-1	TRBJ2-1	ASSSTSGNYNEQF
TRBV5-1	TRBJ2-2	ASSGRVGYTGELF
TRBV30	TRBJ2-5	AWKVEAVRQETQY
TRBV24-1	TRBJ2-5	ATSDGAEETQY
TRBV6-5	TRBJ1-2	ASSYTGGSYGYT
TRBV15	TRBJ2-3	ATSRDSGDRRLAVGPDTQY
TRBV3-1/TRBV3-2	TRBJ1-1	ASSQGRTEAF
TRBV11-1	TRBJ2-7	ASSFLGGEVPYEQY
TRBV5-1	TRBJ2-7	ASSMTSGESYEQY
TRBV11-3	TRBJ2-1	ASSLDGTSYNEQF
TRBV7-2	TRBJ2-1	ASSFYSPNEQF
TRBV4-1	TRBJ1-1	ASSQITGVNTEAF
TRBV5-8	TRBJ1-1	ASNLYELNTEAF
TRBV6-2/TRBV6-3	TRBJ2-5	ASSSEVISRETQY
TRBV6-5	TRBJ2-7	ASSYFRDRAYEQY
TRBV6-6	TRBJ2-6	ASSSSLIGANVLT
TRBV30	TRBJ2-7	AWSVQQTYEQY
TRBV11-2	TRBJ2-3	ASAEVLAGVKDTQY
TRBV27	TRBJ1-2	ASSFGQNYGYT
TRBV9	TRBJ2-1	ASNPGLAGGEYNEQF
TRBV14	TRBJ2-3	ASSSRGRRTDTQY
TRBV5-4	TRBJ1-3	ASRSFSGNTIY
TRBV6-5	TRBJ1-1	ASSYSPGYTEAF
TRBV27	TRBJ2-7	ASSTLRTSGLTRGYEQY
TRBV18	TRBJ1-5	ASSPGGSQPQH
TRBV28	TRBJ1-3	ASSKTGGLAGNTIY
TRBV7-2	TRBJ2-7	ASSLGQGQSYEQY
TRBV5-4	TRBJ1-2	ASSLESSPGYGYT
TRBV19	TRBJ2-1	ASSIFGVTPGNEQF
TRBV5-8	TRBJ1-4	ASSLGRVNNEKLF
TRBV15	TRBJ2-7	ATSLAGEYEQY
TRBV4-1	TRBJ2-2	ASSQWISAGNTGELF
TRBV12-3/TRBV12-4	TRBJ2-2	ASSFPNTGELF
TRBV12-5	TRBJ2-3	ASGLGRATDTQY
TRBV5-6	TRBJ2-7	ASSLGGTSSYEQY
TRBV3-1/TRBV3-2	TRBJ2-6	ASSQEGAGANVLT
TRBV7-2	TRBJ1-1	ASSLVHGGAEAF